The clone carrying this TCR beta chain was observed a handful of times. Germline values: CDR1 SEHNR, CDR2 FQNEAQ (reference sequence). Trimming removed 1 base at V and 6 bases at J, with 15 bases between. This CDR3 has 15 amino acids. This entry is derived from a study of control samples from healthy donors and cancer patients. Libraries were prepared by immunoSEQ multiplex PCR; TCRdb keeps only in-frame clonotypes and omits some of them. Seen here are 60,000 to 80,000 clones, more than 85% observed once, and the top ten hold 3% to 4.5%. The sample was blood. This chain uses TRBV7-9 with TRBJ2-5; D is ambiguous. The TCR comes from a woman aged 45-60 years in good health. This chain's CDR3 is CASSLGGSPEQTQYF. The DNA of the CDR3 is TGTGCCAGCAGCTTAGGAGGTTCCCCGGAGCAGACCCAGTACTTC.